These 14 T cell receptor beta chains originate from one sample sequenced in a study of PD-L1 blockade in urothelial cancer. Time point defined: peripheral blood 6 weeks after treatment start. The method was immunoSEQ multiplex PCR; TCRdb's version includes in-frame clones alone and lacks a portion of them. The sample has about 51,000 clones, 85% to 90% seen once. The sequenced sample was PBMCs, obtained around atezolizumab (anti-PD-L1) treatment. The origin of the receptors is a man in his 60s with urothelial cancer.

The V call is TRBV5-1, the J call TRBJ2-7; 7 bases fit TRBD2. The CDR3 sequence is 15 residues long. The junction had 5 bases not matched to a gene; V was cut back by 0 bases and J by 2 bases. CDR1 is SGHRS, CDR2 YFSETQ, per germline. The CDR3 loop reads CASSLVAAGAYEQYF. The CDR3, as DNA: TGCGCCAGCAGCTTGGTTGCTGCGGGGGCCTACGAGCAGTACTTC.

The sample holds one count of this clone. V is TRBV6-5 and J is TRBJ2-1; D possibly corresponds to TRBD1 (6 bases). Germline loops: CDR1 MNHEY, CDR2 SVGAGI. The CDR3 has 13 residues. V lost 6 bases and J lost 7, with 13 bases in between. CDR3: CASRPPGVNEQFF. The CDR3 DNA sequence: TGTGCCAGCAGACCCCCAGGGGTGAATGAGCAGTTCTTC.

The CDR3 region is CASSLRPSETQYF. The CDR3 nucleotides are TGTGCCAGCTCACTGAGGCCGTCAGAGACCCAGTACTTC. The chain uses TRBV18 and TRBJ2-5; D not certain. CDR3 length equals 13 residues. With 4 bases removed from V and 4 bases from J, the gap between germline ends came to 10 bases. Germline V CDR1 and CDR2: KGHSH, LQKENI.

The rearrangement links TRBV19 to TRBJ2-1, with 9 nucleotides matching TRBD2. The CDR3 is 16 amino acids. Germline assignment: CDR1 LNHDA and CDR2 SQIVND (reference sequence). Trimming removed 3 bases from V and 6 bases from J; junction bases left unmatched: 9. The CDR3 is CASSMQAGGLSNEQFF. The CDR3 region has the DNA TGTGCCAGTAGTATGCAAGCGGGAGGTCTCTCCAATGAGCAGTTCTTC.

The CDR3 bases are TGTGCCAGCAGCTTAGAGGCGGGAGGGCCAAGAGATACGCAGTATTTT. Its protein product is CASSLEAGGPRDTQYF. The chain carries TRBV7-9 and TRBJ2-3; 9 bases are a match to TRBD2. Unmatched junction bases numbered 7, after V lost 1 base and J lost 5 bases. CDR1 is SEHNR and CDR2 is FQNEAQ in the germline V gene (reference sequence). The CDR3 length is 16 residues.

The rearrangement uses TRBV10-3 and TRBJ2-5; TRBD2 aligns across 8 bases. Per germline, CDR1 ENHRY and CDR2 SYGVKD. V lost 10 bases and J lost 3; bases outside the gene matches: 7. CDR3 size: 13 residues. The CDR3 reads CASRAGAEETQYF. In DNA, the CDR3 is TGTGCCAGCCGAGCGGGGGCCGAAGAGACCCAGTACTTC.

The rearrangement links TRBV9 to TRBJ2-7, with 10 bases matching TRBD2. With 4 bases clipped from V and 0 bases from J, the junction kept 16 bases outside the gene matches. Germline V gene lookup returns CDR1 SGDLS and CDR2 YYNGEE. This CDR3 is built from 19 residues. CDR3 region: CASSPQVLAGVGSSYEQYF. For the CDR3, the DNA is TGTGCCAGCAGCCCCCAGGTTCTAGCGGGAGTGGGGAGCTCCTACGAGCAGTACTTC. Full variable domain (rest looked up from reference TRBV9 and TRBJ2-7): DSGVTQTPKHLITATGQRVTLRCSPRSGDLSVYWYQQSLDQGLQFLIQYYNGEERAKGNILERFSAQQFPDLHSELNLSSLELGDSALYFCASSPQVLAGVGSSYEQYFGPGTRLTVT.

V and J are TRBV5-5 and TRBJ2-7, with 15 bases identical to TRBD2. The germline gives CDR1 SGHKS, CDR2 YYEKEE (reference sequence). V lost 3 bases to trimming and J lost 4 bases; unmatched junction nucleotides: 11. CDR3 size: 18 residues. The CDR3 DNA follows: TGTGCCAGCAGCTCAGGACTAGCGGGGGGGCTAACAAGGTACGAGCAGTACTTC. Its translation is CASSSGLAGGLTRYEQYF.

The DNA for the CDR3 is TGTGCCAGCAGTGAGGAACCGGGACACGGGGGCAATCAGCCCCAGCATTTT. Translated, it gives CASSEEPGHGGNQPQHF. J is TRBJ1-5 and V is TRBV6-1, with D possibly matching TRBD1 (6 bases). Looked up from germline, CDR1 is MNHNS and CDR2 is SASEGT. The length of the CDR3 is 17 residues. V lost 3 bases and J 2 bases, leaving 17 bases between the germline ends.

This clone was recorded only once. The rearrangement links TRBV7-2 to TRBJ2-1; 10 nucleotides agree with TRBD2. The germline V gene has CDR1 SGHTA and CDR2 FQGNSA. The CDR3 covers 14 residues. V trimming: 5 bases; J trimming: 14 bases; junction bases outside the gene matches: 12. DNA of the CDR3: TGTGCCAGCAGCAACCGTTCTAGCGGGAGTGCTAAGTTCTTC. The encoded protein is CASSNRSSGSAKFF.

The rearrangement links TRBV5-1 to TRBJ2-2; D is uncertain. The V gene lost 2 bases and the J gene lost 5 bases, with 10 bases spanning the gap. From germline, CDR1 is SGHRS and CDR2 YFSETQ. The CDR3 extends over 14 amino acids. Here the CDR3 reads CASSLSLQTGELFF. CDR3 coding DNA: TGCGCCAGCAGCTTAAGTTTACAAACCGGGGAGCTGTTTTTT.

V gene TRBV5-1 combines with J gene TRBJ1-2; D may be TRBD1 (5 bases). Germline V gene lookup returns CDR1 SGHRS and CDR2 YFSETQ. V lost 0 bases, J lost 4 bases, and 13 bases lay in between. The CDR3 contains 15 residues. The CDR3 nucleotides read TGCGCCAGCAGCTTGGACGCAGGGAGGAGCTATGGCTACACCTTC. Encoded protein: CASSLDAGRSYGYTF.

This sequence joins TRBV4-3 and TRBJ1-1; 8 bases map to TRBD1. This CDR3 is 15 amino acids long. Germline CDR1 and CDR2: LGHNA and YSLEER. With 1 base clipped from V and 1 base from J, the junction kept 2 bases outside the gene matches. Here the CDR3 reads CASSQVQGANTEAFF. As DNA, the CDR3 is TGCGCCAGCAGCCAAGTGCAGGGGGCGAACACTGAAGCTTTCTTT.

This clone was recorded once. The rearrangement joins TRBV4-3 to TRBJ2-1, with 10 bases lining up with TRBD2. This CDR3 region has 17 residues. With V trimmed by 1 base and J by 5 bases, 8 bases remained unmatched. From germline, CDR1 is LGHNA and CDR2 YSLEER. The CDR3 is CASSQAKLAGADNEQFF. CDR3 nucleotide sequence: TGCGCCAGCAGCCAAGCTAAGCTAGCGGGAGCAGACAATGAGCAGTTCTTC.